The clone carrying this T cell receptor beta chain was detected only a few times. What it recognizes is unknown. This record comes from a study of cytomegalovirus exposure and HLA in healthy donors. The ends lost 2 bases at V and 9 bases at J; junction bases unmatched: 1. This CDR3 spans 11 amino acids. CDR1 is DFQATT and CDR2 is SNEGSKA in the germline V gene (reference sequence). Primers: 60 Vbeta forward and 13 Jbeta reverse. The protocol was immunoSEQ multiplex PCR, while the TCRdb copy is restricted to in-frame clones and leaves out a portion. The sample has some 170,000 clones; 65% to 85% are singletons. The study, taken as a whole, reports: There were fewer than 200 TCR beta chains listed as cytomegalovirus-associated. Presence/absence results assume similar sequencing depth per donor, which may not hold.

The chain uses TRBV20-1 and TRBJ2-3; 8 bases map to TRBD1. This sequence originates from a woman in her thirties in good health and CMV-seropositive. The specimen was PBMCs. CDR3 nucleotide sequence: TGCAGTGCTAGAACAGGGGGGACGCAGTATTTT. It is translated as CSARTGGTQYF.